These 21 T cell receptor beta chains share one sample of origin, sequenced in a study of blood T cells in healthy people across ages. With a J-beta primer mix and a sample-barcoded 5' primer, a second PCR ran about 7 to 11 cycles. TCRdb re-derived calls from the 5' RACE reads in MiXCR, one entry per CDR3 protein. Altogether 1 million or so distinct CDR3 sequences are present, 35% to 55% being singletons, with the ten largest covering 15% to 20%. Specimen: blood. These TCRs come from a woman in her sixties or seventies in good health.

The genes are TRBV27 and TRBJ2-7; 7 bases fit TRBD1. This CDR3 has 19 amino acids. V trimming: 2 bases; J trimming: 2 bases; junction bases outside the gene matches: 18. The germline gives CDR1 MNHEY, CDR2 SMNVEV (reference sequence). The CDR3 loop is CASSLRRPGTTGRPYEQYF. CDR3 DNA: TGTGCCAGCAGTTTAAGGAGGCCAGGCACGACAGGGCGGCCCTACGAGCAGTACTTC.

The sample holds one count of this clonotype. This rearrangement joins TRBV7-8 to TRBJ1-1; 7 bases match TRBD1. This CDR3 region has 14 residues. Losses at the gene ends were 5 bases for V and 5 bases for J; bases not matched to a gene: 8. Germline V gene data show CDR1 as SGHVS and CDR2 as FQNEAQ. CDR3 amino acids: CASSRRQGHTEAFF. The CDR3 nucleotides are TGTGCCAGCAGCCGAAGACAGGGCCATACTGAAGCTTTCTTT. The full variable domain, in which reference TRBV7-8 and TRBJ1-1 provide the parts outside the CDR3, is GAGVSQSPRYKVAKRGQDVALRCDPISGHVSLFWYQQALGQGPEFLTYFQNEAQLDKSGLPSDRFFAERPEGSVSTLKIQRTQQEDSAVYLCASSRRQGHTEAFFGQGTRLTVV.

The J gene is TRBJ2-1, the V gene TRBV30; 10 bases map to TRBD1. The CDR3 has 13 amino acids. After removal of 8 bases from V and 9 bases from J, the junction contained 10 bases not matched to a gene. Germline V lookup: CDR1 GTSNPN, CDR2 SVGIG (reference sequence). CDR3 amino acids: CAGDRGGQGEQFF. The DNA of the CDR3 is TGTGCCGGGGACAGGGGCGGCCAGGGTGAGCAGTTCTTC.

The rearrangement links TRBV10-2 to TRBJ2-3, with 10 bases fitting TRBD2. The CDR3 totals 16 residues. V shed 2 bases, J shed 10 bases, and the junction held 12 bases outside the gene matches. Per the germline V gene, CDR1 is WSHSY and CDR2 is SAAADI. This CDR3 reads CASSELLAGDIRAQYF. CDR3 bases: TGCGCCAGCAGTGAGCTGCTAGCGGGAGACATAAGGGCGCAGTATTTT.

This clonotype was recorded a few times. This chain links TRBV11-2 with TRBJ2-5, with D possibly TRBD1 on 6 matching bases. Germline-derived CDR1 and CDR2 are SGHAT and FQNNGV. The CDR3 is 16 residues long. V was clipped by 5 bases and J by 3 bases, with 19 bases between them. The DNA for the CDR3 is TGTGCCAGCAGCCCCAATTTGGGGGCGTCCAAAGAGACCCAGTACTTC. This sequence encodes CASSPNLGASKETQYF.

This clonotype showed up just a few times. The V and J genes are TRBV5-6 and TRBJ1-1; D not certain. V was trimmed by 2 bases and J by 5 bases, leaving 16 bases between them. Germline V CDR1 and CDR2: SGHDT, YYEEEE. This CDR3 contains 15 residues. The CDR3 DNA follows: TGTGCCAGCAGCTTCGACGGGGTAGGAGATACTGAAGCTTTCTTT. It is translated as CASSFDGVGDTEAFF.

The chain recombines TRBV15 with TRBJ2-1, with D hard to call. Gene TRBJ2-7 matches the end of the DNA better, so the J call may be wrong. The CDR3 sequence is 15 residues long. From germline, CDR1 is LNHNV and CDR2 YYDKDF (reference sequence). The CDR3: CATSHDTNSYNEQYF. The CDR3 coding sequence is TGTGCCACCAGCCACGACACGAACTCCTACAATGAGCAGTACTTC.

The chain has TRBV25-1 and TRBJ1-5; weak D call: TRBD1 (5 bases). Trimming pared 5 bases from V and 4 bases from J, leaving 12 bases between. The CDR3 runs 14 residues. Germline CDR1 MGHDK, CDR2 SYGVNS. The chain's CDR3 is CASSTTGENQPQHF. DNA of the CDR3: TGTGCCAGCAGTACTACGGGGGAAAATCAGCCCCAGCATTTT.

This clonotype was recorded only once. The chain recombines TRBV14 with TRBJ1-6; D ambiguous. The germline gives CDR1 SGHDN, CDR2 FVKESK. V was shortened by 0 bases and J by 4 bases, with 7 bases between the two germline ends. The CDR3 contains 15 residues. The CDR3 nucleotides read TGTGCCAGCAGCCAAGACGAGGCATATAATTCACCCCTCCACTTT. Protein: CASSQDEAYNSPLHF.

The rearrangement uses TRBV7-9 and TRBJ2-7, with unresolved D. There are 15 residues in the CDR3. Per the germline V gene, CDR1 is SEHNR and CDR2 is FQNEAQ (reference sequence). V was clipped by 4 bases and J by 2 bases, with 15 bases between them. The CDR3 spells CASSSELGRTYEQYF. In nucleotides, the CDR3 is TGTGCCAGCAGCTCAGAACTGGGAAGAACCTACGAGCAGTACTTC.

The chain links TRBV7-2 to TRBJ2-7; TRBD1 aligns across 11 bases. The V gene's germline CDR1 is SGHTA and CDR2 FQGNSA. This CDR3 is 17 amino acids long. V lost 2 bases and J lost 3; bases outside the gene matches: 9. The CDR3 sequence: CASSLTGQGVLFYEQYF. The CDR3 DNA reads TGTGCCAGCAGCTTAACGGGACAGGGGGTACTCTTCTACGAGCAGTACTTC.

This clonotype turned up a few times. The chain recombines TRBV2 with TRBJ2-5, with D perhaps assigned TRBD1 or TRBD2 (5 bases each). The CDR3 loop spans 16 amino acids. V was pared by 6 bases and J by 3 bases, with 20 bases between. Germline V gene data show CDR1 as SNHLY and CDR2 as FYNNEI. The CDR3 loop reads CASRQFQTGTEETQYF. The DNA for the CDR3 is TGTGCCAGCAGGCAATTTCAGACGGGGACGGAAGAGACCCAGTACTTC.

Remarks on this clonotype: This likely stems from a read error, as it lies one base from a far larger clone. V and J are TRBV7-8 and TRBJ2-3; D gene uncertain. The length of the CDR3 is 13 residues. CDR1 is SGHVS, CDR2 FQNEAQ, per germline. CDR3 residues: CASSLGRTDAQYF. Here the CDR3 DNA reads TGTGCCAGCAGCTTAGGGAGAACAGATGCGCAGTATTTT.

The chain couples TRBV14 to TRBJ1-2; a possible D gene is TRBD1 (5 bases). The CDR3 spans 15 residues. From germline, CDR1 is SGHDN and CDR2 FVKESK. V lost 1 base and J 3 bases, leaving 12 bases between the germline ends. The CDR3: CASSQGKGPDYGYTF. The CDR3 DNA sequence: TGTGCCAGCAGCCAAGGAAAGGGGCCGGACTATGGCTACACCTTC.

Only a few counts were recorded for this clonotype. This CDR3 reads CASSKGGRGNQPQHF. CDR3 nucleotides: TGTGCCAGCAGCAAAGGTGGGAGGGGCAATCAGCCCCAGCATTTT. The genes are TRBV21-1 and TRBJ1-5. TRBV21-1 corresponds to a pseudogene. The length of the CDR3 is 15 residues.

The chain combines TRBV29-1 with TRBJ2-1, with D possibly TRBD2 on 5 matching bases. The CDR3 covers 14 residues. The germline V gene encodes CDR1 SQVTM and CDR2 ANQGSEA. V was pared by 7 bases and J by 0 bases, with 13 bases between. The CDR3 coding sequence is TGCAGCGCCGTCTGGGAGTTCTCCTACAATGAGCAGTTCTTC. It translates to CSAVWEFSYNEQFF.

This clonotype was counted many times. The chain uses TRBV21-1 and TRBJ1-5. TRBV21-1 is shown as a pseudogene. The CDR3 spans 12 residues. The CDR3 is CASSSRDQPQHF. CDR3 DNA: TGTGCCAGCAGCTCAAGAGATCAGCCCCAGCATTTT.

The chain has TRBV12-3 or TRBV12-4 and TRBJ2-1; 11 nucleotides agree with TRBD2. Losses at the gene ends were 6 bases for V and 8 bases for J; bases not matched to a gene: 9. The CDR3 runs 15 residues. In DNA form, the CDR3 reads TGTGCCAGCAGGCCACTAGCGGGAGTATTTGATGAGCAGTTCTTC. Amino acid sequence: CASRPLAGVFDEQFF.

The V gene is TRBV29-1, the J gene TRBJ1-1, with TRBD1 matching 9 bases. Germline values: CDR1 SQVTM, CDR2 ANQGSEA. The CDR3 is made up of 12 amino acids. J lost 9 bases, V lost 1 base, and 3 bases had no gene match. Here the CDR3 reads CSVEGGQGQAFF. The CDR3 DNA follows: TGCAGCGTTGAAGGGGGACAGGGTCAAGCTTTCTTT.

The chain links TRBV5-6 to TRBJ1-2, with D possibly matching TRBD1 (5 bases). This CDR3 is built from 14 residues. CDR1 is SGHDT and CDR2 is YYEEEE in the germline V gene. The V and J ends lost 2 bases and 7 bases respectively, with 15 bases between them. CDR3 sequence (DNA): TGTGCCAGCAGCTTCGGAACAGGCAGCCTTGGCTACACCTTC. Translated: CASSFGTGSLGYTF.

The chain links TRBV29-1 to TRBJ2-7; D not resolved. Germline V lookup: CDR1 SQVTM, CDR2 ANQGSEA. V lost 4 bases and J 3 bases, leaving 4 bases between the germline ends. CDR3 length equals 10 residues. CDR3 DNA sequence: TGCAGCGTTGCGGGCTACGAGCAGTACTTC. Amino acid sequence: CSVAGYEQYF.